This T cell receptor beta chain was sequenced during a study of T cell responses to AZD1222 COVID-19 vaccine (dated by TCRdb to the early 2020s). Looking at the study overall: TCR sequencing covered fewer than 250 trial participants: 207 given two doses of AZD1222 and around 25 given two doses of MenACWY control vaccine. Trial participants were enrolled by age into subgroups of 18-55, 56-69 and 70-plus years, and around 150, 28 and 57 TCR-sequenced participants, respectively, were included in these subgroups. Study-wide findings and limitations: Conclusions about previously exposed vaccinees are limited, since just five or six AZD1222 recipients were seropositive for SARS-CoV-2 at baseline. In the small 56-69-year group, the increase in depth fell short of significance, most likely because of low power. The whole spike protein was spanned by vaccine-associated CD4 TCRs, and dominant responses were seen in regions 160-218 and 743-854. Because no day 14 peak-response samples were available, repertoires were characterized only after the peak T cell response. After two AZD1222 doses, both the breadth and the depth of spike-specific TCRs were significantly higher than at day 0 and than in MenACWY recipients. Participants were mostly white British, with more females than males. The authors suggested clonal diversity may have been underestimated. Epitopes outside the regions mutated in the B.1.351 and B.1.1.7 variants were reportedly recognized by nearly half of the unique spike-specific TCRs.

The CDR3 regions of human TCRbeta chains were analyzed by immunosequencing. Turning to the authors' computational methods: Repertoire TCRs were checked for matches against a reference library of SARS-CoV-2-specific TCRs that had been generated using the MIRA antigen-specificity platform. Breadth was defined as the fraction of unique TCRs that were SARS-CoV-2-associated. Depth was defined as the fraction of total T cells that were SARS-CoV-2-associated. Each spike-specific TCR was assigned to its reactive spike region and to a CD4 or CD8 class using the MIRA data. Log10-transformed breadth and depth values were compared by one-way ANOVA with Sidak's multiple comparisons tests. The table comes from immuneACCESS by way of TCRdb, which keeps in-frame sequences with V and J called. Part of the clones is missing from these tables; in studies checked, under half for an unresolved V gene and the rest for unknown reasons. Clone size and V and J calls were adopted from that table, with D and trimming inferred from the DNA. The sample table lists about 75,000 clones, roughly 91% of them with a count of one. The ten largest clonotypes hold around 18% of the sample.

This specimen's time point label, per the study, means: about 28 days (+/-7) after the second vaccine dose. AZD1222 recipients whose second dose came at about 4 weeks and those whose second dose came at about 12 weeks were combined into one group, since spike-specific TCR depth and breadth did not differ between the two schedules. Vaccinee samples came from UK trials COV001 and COV002, including a single-blind randomized controlled phase 2/3 trial of AZD1222 (ChAdOx1 nCoV-19) in healthy adults. For TCRbeta chain sequencing, PBMC samples from trial participants were taken at day 0 and at day 28 after the second dose. Of note for this clone: Its antigen remains unidentified. Within one base of it there is no much larger clone, and no base qualities were kept.

According to the germline V gene (reference sequence), CDR1 reads MNHEY and CDR2 reads SMNVEV. Reading from cysteine to phenylalanine, the CDR3 counts 13 amino acids. CDR3 DNA is the only sequence kept; it has 39 bases, read in frame from the first base. Deletion took 6 bases off V and 2 bases off J, with a span of 8 bases between the germline ends. The sequencing used peripheral blood, collected 28 days after the second AZD1222 dose. The TCR comes from an adult who received the AZD1222 COVID-19 vaccine. Rearrangement joined TRBV27 to TRBJ2-1; too little of a D gene remains to name it. The DNA sequence is given as TGTGCCAGCAGGCCGCAGCCCTACAATGAGCAGTTCTTC. It translates as CASRPQPYNEQFF.